The T cell receptor beta chain under discussion was sequenced for a study of T cell repertoires in cytomegalovirus infection. MiXCR, run by TCRdb on the reads, gives a single entry per CDR3 protein. The top ten hold over 85% of the sample, which has 70,000 to 85,000 distinct CDR3 sequences, 40% seen once. The table lists this clonotype with many counts. Its antigen remains unknown. The TCR was taken from a human donor in good health (CMV status not recorded). Some clones in this sample may be carry-over from other donors' samples. The source material was CD8+ T cells from cultured PBMCs, sampled from culture after CMV antigen stimulation.

The DNA of the CDR3 is TGTGCCAGTAATATCGGGGGGGGCCTGTCCCGCTACAATGAGCAGTTCTTC. This codes for CASNIGGGLSRYNEQFF. The V gene is TRBV19, the J gene TRBJ2-1, with 8 bases identical to TRBD2. Losses at the gene ends were 7 bases for V and 3 bases for J; bases not matched to a gene: 14. The CDR3 covers 17 residues. Germline values: CDR1 LNHDA, CDR2 SQIVND (reference sequence).